The 21 T cell receptor beta chains reported below all come from one sample, sequenced in a study of blood T cell repertoires in COVID-19. This table comes from immunoSEQ multiplex PCR, and its TCRdb copy is limited to in-frame clones, with some not included. Altogether about 170,000 clones are present, more than 70% being singletons, with the ten largest covering around a fifth. Sequencing was carried out using peripheral blood. Receptor source: a woman in her 70s who had recovered from COVID-19.

The V and J genes are TRBV19 and TRBJ1-1, with TRBD1 as a possible D gene (6 bases). CDR1 and CDR2 from the germline V gene are LNHDA and SQIVND (reference sequence). There are 12 residues in the CDR3. The V end lost 7 bases, the J end lost 7 bases, and 13 bases lay between the germline ends. Here the CDR3 reads CASNTGRGEAFF. The CDR3 DNA reads TGTGCCAGTAATACAGGGAGGGGTGAAGCTTTCTTT. Drawing the rest from reference TRBV19 and TRBJ1-1, the complete variable domain is DGGITQSPKYLFRKEGQNVTLSCEQNLNHDAMYWYRQDPGQGLRLIYYSQIVNDFQKGDIAEGYSVSREKKESFPLTVTSAQKNPTAFYLCASNTGRGEAFFGQGTRLTVV.

The J gene is TRBJ2-1, the V gene TRBV9; 8 nucleotides match TRBD1. Germline V gives CDR1 SGDLS, CDR2 YYNGEE. This CDR3 region has 16 residues. J gave up 5 bases and V 0 bases, and 7 bases lay outside the gene matches. This CDR3 reads CASSVGGTGPNNEQFF. CDR3 coding DNA: TGTGCCAGCAGCGTAGGGGGGACAGGTCCGAACAATGAGCAGTTCTTC.

The chain is built from TRBV5-1 and TRBJ2-2; 7 bases align to TRBD2. J lost 6 bases, V lost 2 bases, and 13 bases had no gene match. This CDR3 has 17 residues. Germline CDR1 reads SGHRS; CDR2 reads YFSETQ. The CDR3 DNA sequence: TGCGCCAGCAGCTTCCCGGGGCGGGAGTCACCACCCGGGGAGCTGTTTTTT. Translation: CASSFPGRESPPGELFF.

The chain uses TRBV27 and TRBJ2-7; 10 bases match TRBD1. Losses at the gene ends were 3 bases for V and 8 bases for J; bases not matched to a gene: 16. The CDR3 runs 17 residues. Germline V gene lookup returns CDR1 MNHEY and CDR2 SMNVEV (reference sequence). Here the CDR3 DNA reads TGTGCCAGCAGTTTCTTTGACGACCCGGGACAGGGGATCAAGCAGTACTTC. Amino acid sequence: CASSFFDDPGQGIKQYF.

The chain has TRBV5-1 and TRBJ2-2, with D perhaps matching TRBD2 (5 bases). Germline-derived CDR1 and CDR2 are SGHRS and YFSETQ. CDR3 size: 15 residues. Trimming shortened V by 0 bases and J by 0 bases, and 6 bases separated the two germline ends. CDR3 nucleotide sequence: TGCGCCAGCAGCTTGGCGACTACGAACACCGGGGAGCTGTTTTTT. Residues: CASSLATTNTGELFF.

This rearrangement joins TRBV7-3 to TRBJ1-2; D remains ambiguous. This CDR3 is built from 15 residues. Per germline, CDR1 SGHTA and CDR2 FQGTGA. The V gene lost 5 bases and the J gene lost 5 bases, with 18 bases spanning the gap. The CDR3 nucleotides read TGTGCCAGCAGCCGAGGCCGGGGAGCGGGGTATGGCTACACCTTC. Protein sequence: CASSRGRGAGYGYTF.

This chain connects TRBV10-3 to TRBJ1-2, with 7 bases identical to TRBD1. V was clipped by 3 bases and J by 8 bases; unmatched bases: 6. CDR3 size: 13 residues. The germline V gene encodes CDR1 ENHRY and CDR2 SYGVKD. The CDR3 reads CAISDSGGKGYTF. The DNA for the CDR3 is TGTGCCATCAGTGACTCAGGGGGTAAAGGCTACACCTTC.

The V call is TRBV20-1, the J call TRBJ1-2; D may be TRBD1 (6 bases). Per the germline V gene, CDR1 is DFQATT and CDR2 is SNEGSKA (reference sequence). The CDR3 covers 11 residues. Here the CDR3 reads CTVRGGWGYTF. The CDR3 nucleotides are TGCACTGTAAGGGGGGGCTGGGGCTACACCTTC.

The chain is built from TRBV7-9 and TRBJ2-3; 8 positions match TRBD2. The germline CDR1 and CDR2 sequences are SEHNR and FQNEAQ (reference sequence). This CDR3 comprises 15 residues. V trimming: 5 bases; J trimming: 10 bases; junction bases outside the gene matches: 14. The CDR3 nucleotides read TGTGCCAGCAGCCGGGGGGGATTCTACATCTCTTCGCAGTATTTT. Encoded protein: CASSRGGFYISSQYF.

The rearrangement links TRBV14 to TRBJ1-2; tentatively, D is TRBD1 (6 bases). Germline V CDR1 and CDR2: SGHDN, FVKESK. The V gene lost 3 bases and the J gene lost 3 bases, with 11 bases spanning the gap. The CDR3 length is 14 residues. CDR3 sequence (DNA): TGTGCCAGCAGCCATACAGGGACCTACTATGGCTACACCTTC. Translation gives CASSHTGTYYGYTF.

The chain has TRBV15 and TRBJ1-3; D is undetermined. Germline V gene data show CDR1 as LNHNV and CDR2 as YYDKDF (reference sequence). V lost 0 bases and J lost 0, with 9 bases in between. The CDR3 consists of 16 residues. The CDR3 bases are TGTGCCACCAGCAGAGACCCAGGAGGCTCTGGAAACACCATATATTTT. The encoded protein is CATSRDPGGSGNTIYF.

V and J are TRBV29-1 and TRBJ2-1; D possibly corresponds to TRBD2 (6 bases). V lost 5 bases and J lost 0, with 17 bases in between. CDR3 length equals 16 residues. CDR1 and CDR2 (germline): SQVTM, ANQGSEA. CDR3 nucleotides: TGCAGCGTTTGGGGGGACCAACACTCCTCCTACAATGAGCAGTTCTTC. It specifies CSVWGDQHSSYNEQFF.

The chain employs TRBV19 and TRBJ1-4; TRBD1 is a possible D gene (6 bases). Trimming shortened V by 2 bases and J by 5 bases, and 30 bases separated the two germline ends. Germline V gives CDR1 LNHDA, CDR2 SQIVND (reference sequence). This CDR3 contains 21 residues. The chain's CDR3 is CASSIRLGTLLPRGQNEKLFF. The CDR3 DNA sequence: TGTGCCAGTAGTATAAGGCTCGGGACACTTCTCCCCAGAGGTCAAAATGAAAAACTGTTTTTT.

V and J are TRBV6-5 and TRBJ1-2, with a possible D match to TRBD1 (5 bases). This CDR3 is built from 15 residues. CDR1 MNHEY and CDR2 SVGAGI come from the germline V gene. The V end lost 6 bases, the J end lost 1 base, and 15 bases lay between the germline ends. The CDR3 loop reads CASRDQRRGNYGYTF. CDR3 nucleotides: TGTGCCAGCAGAGACCAAAGGAGGGGTAACTATGGCTACACCTTC.

The V and J genes are TRBV9 and TRBJ1-1, with D possibly TRBD1 on 5 matching bases. CDR3 length: 13 residues. Germline V CDR1 and CDR2: SGDLS, YYNGEE. V shed 0 bases and J shed 3 bases, with 6 bases lying between them. The CDR3 here is CASSVGGDTEAFF. The CDR3 DNA follows: TGTGCCAGCAGCGTAGGGGGGGACACTGAAGCTTTCTTT.

The chain is built from TRBV12-3 or TRBV12-4 and TRBJ2-7, with unresolved D. V lost 1 base and J 6 bases, leaving 10 bases between the germline ends. The CDR3 covers 13 residues. The CDR3 coding sequence is TGTGCCAGCAGTTTAGGGCAGGTGGGCGAGCAGTACTTC. Amino acids: CASSLGQVGEQYF.

V and J are TRBV29-1 and TRBJ1-1; possibly TRBD1 for D (5 bases). V lost 7 bases and J lost 1, with 13 bases in between. CDR3 length: 13 residues. Germline CDR1 is SQVTM and CDR2 is ANQGSEA. The CDR3 loop reads CSAEGQGNTEAFF. The CDR3 nucleotides are TGCAGCGCGGAAGGTCAGGGGAACACTGAAGCTTTCTTT.

The V call is TRBV9, the J call TRBJ2-7, with D possibly being TRBD2 (5 bases). The length of the CDR3 is 13 residues. Germline values: CDR1 SGDLS, CDR2 YYNGEE. V lost 4 bases to trimming and J lost 4 bases, with 12 bases between them. CDR3 region: CASSTRSGYEQYF. The DNA of the CDR3 is TGTGCCAGCAGCACACGGTCGGGGTACGAGCAGTACTTC.

This clone was seen a single time. The chain's CDR3 is CASSPTSGKETQYF. The CDR3, as DNA: TGTGCCAGCAGCCCCACTAGCGGGAAAGAGACCCAGTACTTC. The rearrangement joins TRBV28 to TRBJ2-5; TRBD2 agrees at 10 bases. Losses at the gene ends were 6 bases for V and 3 bases for J; bases not matched to a gene: 4. CDR1 is MDHEN, CDR2 SYDVKM, per germline. The CDR3 sequence is 14 residues long. The whole variable domain, filled in from reference TRBV28 and TRBJ2-5, reads DVKVTQSSRYLVKRTGEKVFLECVQDMDHENMFWYRQDPGLGLRLIYFSYDVKMKEKGDIPEGYSVSREKKERFSLILESASTNQTSMYLCASSPTSGKETQYFGPGTRLLVL.

The chain is built from TRBV6-5 and TRBJ1-5; D unresolved. The germline V gene has CDR1 MNHEY and CDR2 SVGAGI. The CDR3 runs 13 residues. Trimming left V 2 bases short and J 11 bases short, with 13 bases between. The CDR3 loop is CASSYGENRAQHF. The CDR3 DNA follows: TGTGCCAGCAGTTACGGGGAGAACCGGGCCCAGCATTTT.

Regarding this clone: One end of the junction varies from germline; a read error may be responsible. V gene TRBV10-3 combines with J gene TRBJ1-5, with 7 bases aligning to TRBD1. There are 16 residues in the CDR3. Germline V gene data show CDR1 as ENHRY and CDR2 as SYGVKD. The DNA for the CDR3 is TGTGCCACCAGTACCCCCGGGACAGTCAGCAATCAGCCCCAGCATTTT. It translates to CATSTPGTVSNQPQHF.